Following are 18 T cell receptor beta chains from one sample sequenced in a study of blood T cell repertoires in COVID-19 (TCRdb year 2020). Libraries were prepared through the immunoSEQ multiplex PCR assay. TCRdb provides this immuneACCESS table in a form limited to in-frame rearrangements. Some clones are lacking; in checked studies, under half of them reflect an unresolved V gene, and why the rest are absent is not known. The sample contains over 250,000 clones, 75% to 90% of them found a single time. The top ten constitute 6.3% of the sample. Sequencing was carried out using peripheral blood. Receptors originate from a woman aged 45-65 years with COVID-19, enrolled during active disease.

The CDR3 sequence is CASSLGGRAEEQFF. CDR3 DNA sequence: TGTGCCAGCAGCTTGGGAGGGAGAGCGGAGGAGCAGTTCTTC. The J gene is TRBJ2-1, the V gene TRBV5-4, with D maybe TRBD2 (5 bases). CDR3 length: 14 residues. V was trimmed by 0 bases and J by 10 bases, leaving 14 bases between them. The germline CDR1 and CDR2 sequences are SGHNT and YYREEE (reference sequence).

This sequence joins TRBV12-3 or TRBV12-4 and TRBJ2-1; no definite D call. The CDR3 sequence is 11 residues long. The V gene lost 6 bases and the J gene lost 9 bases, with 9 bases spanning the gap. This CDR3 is CASSSNSEQFF. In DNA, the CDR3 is TGTGCCAGCAGCTCGAACAGTGAGCAGTTCTTC.

For the CDR3, the DNA is TGTGCCAGCAGTTACGGAGGGGGCGCAGCTTTCTTT. It yields the protein CASSYGGGAAFF. The chain uses TRBV6-2 or TRBV6-3 and TRBJ1-1; 7 bases are a match to TRBD1. This CDR3 contains 12 residues. Germline V CDR1 and CDR2: MNHEY, SVGEGT. V trimming: 2 bases; J trimming: 10 bases; junction bases outside the gene matches: 4.

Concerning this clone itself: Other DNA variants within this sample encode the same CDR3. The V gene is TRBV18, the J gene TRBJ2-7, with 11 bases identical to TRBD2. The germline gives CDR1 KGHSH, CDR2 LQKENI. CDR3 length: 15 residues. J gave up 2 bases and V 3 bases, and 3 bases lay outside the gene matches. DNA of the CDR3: TGTGCCAGCTCACCGGGACTAGCGGAGACCTACGAGCAGTACTTC. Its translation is CASSPGLAETYEQYF.

The CDR3 coding sequence is TGCGCCAGCAGCTTGGAGGGGGGCAGGGGGGCAGATACGCAGTATTTT. Its protein product is CASSLEGGRGADTQYF. The genes are TRBV5-1 and TRBJ2-3; possible D gene TRBD1, 7 bases. The V and J ends lost 0 bases and 4 bases respectively, with 15 bases between them. The CDR3 is 16 residues long. The germline CDR1 and CDR2 sequences are SGHRS and YFSETQ.

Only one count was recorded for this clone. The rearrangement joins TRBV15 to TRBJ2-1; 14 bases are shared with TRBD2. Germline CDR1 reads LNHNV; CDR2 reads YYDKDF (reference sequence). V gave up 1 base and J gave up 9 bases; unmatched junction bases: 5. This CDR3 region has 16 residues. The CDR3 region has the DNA TGTGCCACCAGCAGAGGACGACTAGCGGGAGGGACTGAGCAGTTCTTC. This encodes CATSRGRLAGGTEQFF.

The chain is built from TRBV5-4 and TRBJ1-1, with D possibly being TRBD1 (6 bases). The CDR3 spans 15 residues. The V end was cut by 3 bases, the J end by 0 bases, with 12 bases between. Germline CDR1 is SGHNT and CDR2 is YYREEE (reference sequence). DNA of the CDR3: TGTGCCAGCAGCTCCAAGACAGGATTGAACACTGAAGCTTTCTTT. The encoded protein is CASSSKTGLNTEAFF.

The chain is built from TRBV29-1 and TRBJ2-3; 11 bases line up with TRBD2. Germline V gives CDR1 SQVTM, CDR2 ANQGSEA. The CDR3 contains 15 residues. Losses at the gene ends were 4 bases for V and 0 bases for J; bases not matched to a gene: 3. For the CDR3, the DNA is TGCAGCGTTGTGACTAGCGGGACTAGCACAGATACGCAGTATTTT. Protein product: CSVVTSGTSTDTQYF.

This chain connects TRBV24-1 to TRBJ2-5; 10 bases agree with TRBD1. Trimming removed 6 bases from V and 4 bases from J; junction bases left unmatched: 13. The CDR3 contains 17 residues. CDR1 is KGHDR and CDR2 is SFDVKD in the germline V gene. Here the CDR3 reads CATSPRPGQGMGETQYF. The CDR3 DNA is TGTGCCACCAGTCCCAGACCGGGACAGGGGATGGGAGAGACCCAGTACTTC.

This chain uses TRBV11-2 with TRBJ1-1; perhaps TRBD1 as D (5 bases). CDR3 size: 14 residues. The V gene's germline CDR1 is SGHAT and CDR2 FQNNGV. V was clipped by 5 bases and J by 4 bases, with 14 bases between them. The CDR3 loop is CASSPMGGGTEAFF. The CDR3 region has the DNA TGTGCCAGCAGCCCGATGGGGGGTGGCACTGAAGCTTTCTTT.

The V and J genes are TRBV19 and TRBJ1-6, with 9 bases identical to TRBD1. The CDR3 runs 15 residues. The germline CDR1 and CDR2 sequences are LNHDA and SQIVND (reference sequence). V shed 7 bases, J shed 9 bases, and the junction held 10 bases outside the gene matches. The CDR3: CASTISGTGTSPLHF. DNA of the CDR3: TGTGCCAGTACCATATCCGGGACAGGGACTTCACCCCTCCACTTT.

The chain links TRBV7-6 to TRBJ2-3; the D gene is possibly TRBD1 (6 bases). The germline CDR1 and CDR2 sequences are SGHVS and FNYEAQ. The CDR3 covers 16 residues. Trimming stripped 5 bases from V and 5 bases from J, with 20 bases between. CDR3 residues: CASSQRQVGRGDTQYF. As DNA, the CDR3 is TGTGCCAGCAGCCAGAGACAGGTGGGGCGCGGAGATACGCAGTATTTT.

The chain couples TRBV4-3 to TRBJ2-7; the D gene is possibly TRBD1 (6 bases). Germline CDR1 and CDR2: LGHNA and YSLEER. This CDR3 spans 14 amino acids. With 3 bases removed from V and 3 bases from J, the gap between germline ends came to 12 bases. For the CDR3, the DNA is TGCGCCAGCAGCCACTCAGCACAGGGCTACGAGCAGTACTTC. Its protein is CASSHSAQGYEQYF.

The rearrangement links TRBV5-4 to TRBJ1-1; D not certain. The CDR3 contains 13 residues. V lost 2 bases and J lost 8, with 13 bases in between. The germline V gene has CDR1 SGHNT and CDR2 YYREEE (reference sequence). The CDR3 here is CASSFVTTKEAFF. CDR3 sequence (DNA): TGTGCCAGCAGCTTTGTGACAACCAAAGAAGCTTTCTTT.

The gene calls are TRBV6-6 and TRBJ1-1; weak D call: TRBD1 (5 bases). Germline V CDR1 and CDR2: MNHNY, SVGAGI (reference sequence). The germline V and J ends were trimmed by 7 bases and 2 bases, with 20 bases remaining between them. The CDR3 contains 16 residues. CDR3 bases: TGTGCCAGCACCCCCCCGGGGGTTTTATTCAACACTGAAGCTTTCTTT. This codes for CASTPPGVLFNTEAFF.

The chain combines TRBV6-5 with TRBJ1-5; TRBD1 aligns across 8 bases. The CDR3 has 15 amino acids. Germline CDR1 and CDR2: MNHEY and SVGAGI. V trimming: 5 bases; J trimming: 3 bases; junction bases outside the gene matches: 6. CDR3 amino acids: CASSPGQAFNQPQHF. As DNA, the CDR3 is TGTGCCAGCAGTCCGGGACAGGCCTTCAATCAGCCCCAGCATTTT.

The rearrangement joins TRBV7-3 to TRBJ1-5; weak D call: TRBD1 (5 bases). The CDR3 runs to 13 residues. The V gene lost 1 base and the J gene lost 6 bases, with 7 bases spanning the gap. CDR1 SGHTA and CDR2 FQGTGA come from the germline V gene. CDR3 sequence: CASSLNQGQPQHF. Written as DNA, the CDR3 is TGTGCCAGCAGCTTAAATCAGGGTCAGCCCCAGCATTTT.

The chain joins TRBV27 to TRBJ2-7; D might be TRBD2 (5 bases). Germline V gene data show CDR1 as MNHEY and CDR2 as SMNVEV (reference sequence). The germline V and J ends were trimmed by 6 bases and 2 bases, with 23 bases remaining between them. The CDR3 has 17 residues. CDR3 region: CASRSLAKSGKTYEQYF. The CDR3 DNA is TGTGCCAGCAGATCCTTAGCCAAGTCCGGGAAAACCTACGAGCAGTACTTC.